This T cell receptor (beta chain) was obtained from a study of blood T cells in healthy people across ages. Study-wide points: Age brought a roughly linear fall in TCR beta diversity measured per million T cells.

A second PCR of roughly 6 to 12 cycles used a sample-barcoded 5' primer and a J-beta primer mix. Using its own MiXCR run on the 5' RACE reads, TCRdb lists one record per CDR3 protein. This table holds around 820,000 distinct CDR3 sequences, roughly 25% found once. Germline V gives CDR1 MNHNY, CDR2 SVGAGI (reference sequence). The V gene end was trimmed by 4 bases and the J gene end by 5 bases; junction bases not matched to a gene: 6. The CDR3 sequence is 14 residues long. About this clonotype: Its specificity is not known.

These data were likewise used in another study, on T cells of mothers and their children.

V is TRBV6-6 and J is TRBJ2-5; 8 bases match TRBD1. The specimen sequenced was blood. This clonotype originated in a boy aged 10-17 years in good health. CDR3 amino acids: CASSSIQGDETQYF. CDR3 bases: TGTGCCAGCAGTTCAATACAGGGGGACGAGACCCAGTACTTC.